This T cell receptor (beta chain) stems from a study of CD8+ T cells in alopecia areata. Background on the study: Tofacitinib was taken orally by treated patients, and the dose was 5 to 10 mg twice daily.

Study-wide points: Lesional scalp, especially alopecia totalis/universalis, showed higher clonality than normal scalp. The study found TCR sharing across patients less clear than in mice, possibly for HLA reasons.

About this clone: Its matching antigen is unknown.

Isolated RNA was reverse transcribed into cDNA used as the sequencing template. Assay used: immunoSEQ multiplex PCR; TCRdb lists only in-frame clones, some missing. The data show about 130,000 clones, with roughly 54% seen just once and roughly 4.8% held by the top ten. Collected material from alopecia areata patients comprised lesional scalp punch biopsies and peripheral blood. With 6 bases clipped from V and 2 bases from J, the junction kept 9 bases outside the gene matches. This CDR3 spans 17 amino acids. In germline, CDR1 is MNHEY, CDR2 SMNVEV (reference sequence). V usage is TRBV27 and J usage is TRBJ2-7; 14 bases are shared with TRBD2. The receptor was isolated from a human donor with alopecia areata. Sequenced here: CD4+ T cells sorted from blood, sampled at week 0. CDR3 protein: CASSRGLAGVVPYEQYF. The DNA of the CDR3 is TGTGCCAGCAGCCGGGGACTAGCGGGGGTAGTTCCCTACGAGCAGTACTTC.